This record covers a single TCR beta chain. Its target is unknown. This specimen belongs to a study of post-analysis software for immune sequencing data. Unique molecular identifiers featured in each of the TCR beta cDNA libraries. T cells numbering about 0.85 to 11 million gave rise to some 520,000 cDNA molecules. Via MiXCR, TCRdb re-called the PCR reads, giving one row per CDR3 protein. Among some 690,000 distinct CDR3 sequences, roughly 30% were seen once, and the ten largest hold 0.5% to 0.6%. The germline CDR1 and CDR2 sequences are LGHNT and FRNRAP. This CDR3 is built from 14 residues. The J segment lost 0 bases and the V segment lost 4 bases, leaving 2 bases of the junction unmatched. Study-wide points: Included in a set of roughly five TRBV segments more frequent in patients than controls were TRBV5-6, TRBV5-1 and TRBV20-1. Diversity measured as normalized Chao1 was significantly lower in multiple sclerosis patients than in controls.

This chain uses TRBV12-5 with TRBJ1-1, with TRBD1 matching over 7 bases. Sequencing was done on a sample of blood. This clonotype was sampled from a girl aged 10-17 years with multiple sclerosis. The CDR3 is CASGSGTVNTEAFF. The CDR3 nucleotides read TGTGCTAGTGGTTCGGGGACAGTGAACACTGAAGCTTTCTTT.